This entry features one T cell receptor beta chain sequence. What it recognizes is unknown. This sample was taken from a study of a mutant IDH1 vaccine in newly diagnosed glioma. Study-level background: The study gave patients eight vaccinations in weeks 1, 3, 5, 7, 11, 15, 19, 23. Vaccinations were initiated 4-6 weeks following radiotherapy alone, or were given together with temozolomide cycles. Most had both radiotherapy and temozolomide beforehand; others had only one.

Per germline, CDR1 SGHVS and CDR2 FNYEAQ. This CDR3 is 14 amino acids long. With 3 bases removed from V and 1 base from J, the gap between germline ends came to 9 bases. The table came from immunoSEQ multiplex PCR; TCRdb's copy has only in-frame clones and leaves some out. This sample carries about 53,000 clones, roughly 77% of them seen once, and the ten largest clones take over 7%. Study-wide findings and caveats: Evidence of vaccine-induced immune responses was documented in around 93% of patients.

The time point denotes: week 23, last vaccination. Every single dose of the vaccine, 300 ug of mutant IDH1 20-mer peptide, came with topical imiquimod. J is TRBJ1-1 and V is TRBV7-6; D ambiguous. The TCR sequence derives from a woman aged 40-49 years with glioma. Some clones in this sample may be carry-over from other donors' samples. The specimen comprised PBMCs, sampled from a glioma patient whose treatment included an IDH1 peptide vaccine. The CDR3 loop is CASSFGHQNTEAFF. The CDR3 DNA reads TGTGCCAGCAGCTTCGGCCACCAGAACACTGAAGCTTTCTTT. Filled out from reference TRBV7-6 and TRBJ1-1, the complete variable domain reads GAGVSQSPRYKVTKRGQDVALRCDPISGHVSLYWYRQALGQGPEFLTYFNYEAQQDKSGLPNDRFSAERPEGSISTLTIQRTEQRDSAMYRCASSFGHQNTEAFFGQGTRLTVV.